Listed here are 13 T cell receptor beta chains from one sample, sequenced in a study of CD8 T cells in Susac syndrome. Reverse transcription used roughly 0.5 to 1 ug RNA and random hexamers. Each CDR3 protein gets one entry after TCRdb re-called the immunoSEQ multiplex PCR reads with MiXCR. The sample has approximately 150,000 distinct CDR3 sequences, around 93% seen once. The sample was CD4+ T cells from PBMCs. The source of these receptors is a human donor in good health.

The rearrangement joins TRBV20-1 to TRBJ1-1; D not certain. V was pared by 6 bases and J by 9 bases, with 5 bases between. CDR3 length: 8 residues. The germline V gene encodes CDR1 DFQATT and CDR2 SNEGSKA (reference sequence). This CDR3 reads CSALQAFF. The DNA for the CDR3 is TGCAGTGCCCTCCAAGCTTTCTTT.

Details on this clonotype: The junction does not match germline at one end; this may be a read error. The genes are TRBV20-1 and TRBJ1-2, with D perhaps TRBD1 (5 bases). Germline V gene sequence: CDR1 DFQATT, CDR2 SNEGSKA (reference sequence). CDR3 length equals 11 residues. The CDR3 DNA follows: TGCAGTGCGAGTCCCGTCGGACAAAAGTTCTTC. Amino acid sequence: CSASPVGQKFF.

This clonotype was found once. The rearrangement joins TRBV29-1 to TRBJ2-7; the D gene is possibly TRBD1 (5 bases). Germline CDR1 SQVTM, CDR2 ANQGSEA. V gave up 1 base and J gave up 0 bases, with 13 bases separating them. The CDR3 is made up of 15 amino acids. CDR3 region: CSVEVVATDSYEQYF. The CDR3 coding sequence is TGCAGCGTTGAAGTAGTGGCGACAGACTCCTACGAGCAGTACTTC.

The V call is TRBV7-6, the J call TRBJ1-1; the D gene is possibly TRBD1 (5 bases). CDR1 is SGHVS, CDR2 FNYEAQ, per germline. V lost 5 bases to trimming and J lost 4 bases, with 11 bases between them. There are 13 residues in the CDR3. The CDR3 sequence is CASSQGGATEAFF. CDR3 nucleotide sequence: TGTGCCAGCAGCCAGGGAGGTGCCACTGAAGCTTTCTTT.

The CDR3 nucleotides are TGTGCCACCAGCAGAGCAGTGGGGGGTAACACTGAAGCTTTCTTT. It translates to CATSRAVGGNTEAFF. V and J are TRBV15 and TRBJ1-1; D may be TRBD1 (5 bases). Trimming removed 1 base at V and 2 bases at J, with 11 bases between. The CDR3 loop spans 15 amino acids. Germline assignment: CDR1 LNHNV and CDR2 YYDKDF (reference sequence).

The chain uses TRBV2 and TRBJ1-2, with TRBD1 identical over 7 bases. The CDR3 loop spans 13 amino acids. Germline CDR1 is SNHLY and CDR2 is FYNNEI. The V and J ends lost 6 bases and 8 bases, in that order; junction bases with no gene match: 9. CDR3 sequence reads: CASSAGRGQGYTF. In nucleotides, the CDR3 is TGTGCCAGCAGCGCTGGGAGGGGGCAAGGCTACACCTTC.

CDR3 bases: TGTGCCTGGAGTGTGTGGCACCCAGGGGACTATGGCTACACCTTC. It encodes CAWSVWHPGDYGYTF. This chain joins TRBV30 and TRBJ1-2; perhaps TRBD1 as D (6 bases). V was pared by 0 bases and J by 3 bases, with 14 bases between. CDR3 size: 15 residues. Germline assignment: CDR1 GTSNPN and CDR2 SVGIG (reference sequence).

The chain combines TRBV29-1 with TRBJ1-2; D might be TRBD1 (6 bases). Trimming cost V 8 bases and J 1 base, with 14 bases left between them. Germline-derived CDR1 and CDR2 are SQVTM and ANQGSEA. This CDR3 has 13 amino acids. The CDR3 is CSIWTVDNYGYTF. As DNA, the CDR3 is TGCAGCATTTGGACAGTCGATAACTATGGCTACACCTTC. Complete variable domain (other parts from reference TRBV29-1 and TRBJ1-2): SAVISQKPSRDICQRGTSLTIQCQVDSQVTMMFWYRQQPGQSLTLIATANQGSEATYESGFVIDKFPISRPNLTFSTLTVSNMSPEDSSIYLCSIWTVDNYGYTFGSGTRLTVV.

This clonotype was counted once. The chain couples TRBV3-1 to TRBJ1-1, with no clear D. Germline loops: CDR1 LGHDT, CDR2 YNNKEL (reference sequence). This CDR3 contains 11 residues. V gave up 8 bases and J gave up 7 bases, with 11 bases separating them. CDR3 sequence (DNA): TGTGCCAGCGGCCGTACTAATGAAGCTTTCTTT. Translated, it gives CASGRTNEAFF.

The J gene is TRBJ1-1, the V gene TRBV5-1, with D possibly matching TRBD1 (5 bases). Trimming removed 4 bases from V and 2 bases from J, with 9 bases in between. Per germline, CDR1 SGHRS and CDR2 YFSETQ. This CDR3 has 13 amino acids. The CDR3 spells CASSPGINTEAFF. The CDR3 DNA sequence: TGCGCCAGCAGCCCAGGGATTAACACTGAAGCTTTCTTT.

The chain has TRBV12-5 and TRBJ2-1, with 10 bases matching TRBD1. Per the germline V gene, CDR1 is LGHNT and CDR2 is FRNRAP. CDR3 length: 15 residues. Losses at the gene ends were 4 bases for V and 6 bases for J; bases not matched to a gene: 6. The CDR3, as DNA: TGTGCTAGTGGTTCACCGGGACAGGGGACCAATGAGCAGTTCTTC. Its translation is CASGSPGQGTNEQFF.

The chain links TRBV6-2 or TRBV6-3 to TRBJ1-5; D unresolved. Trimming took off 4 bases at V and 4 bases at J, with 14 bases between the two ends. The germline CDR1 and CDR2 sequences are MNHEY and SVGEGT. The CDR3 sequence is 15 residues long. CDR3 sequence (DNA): TGTGCCAGCAGTTCCTCGGACGGTCTAAATCAGCCCCAGCATTTT. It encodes CASSSSDGLNQPQHF.

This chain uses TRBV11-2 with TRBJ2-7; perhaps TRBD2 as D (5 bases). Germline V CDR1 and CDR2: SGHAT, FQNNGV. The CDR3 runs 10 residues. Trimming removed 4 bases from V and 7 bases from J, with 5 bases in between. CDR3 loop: CASSSGEQYF. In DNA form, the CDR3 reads TGTGCCAGCAGCTCGGGAGAGCAGTACTTC.